This is a list of T cell receptor beta chains from one sample in a study of T cell responses to AZD1222 COVID-19 vaccine. This table comes from immunoSEQ multiplex PCR, and its TCRdb copy is limited to in-frame clones, with some not included. Of 150,000 or so clones listed, around nine tenths were seen once; the top ten hold around 5.5%. The sample in question was peripheral blood, obtained on day 0 of AZD1222 vaccination. The origin of the receptors is an adult in good health. The CDR3 runs from the conserved cysteine through the conserved F or W. The order of the fields is CDR3 protein, CDR3 DNA, J gene, D gene, clone size, V gene. A D gene is named only where the DNA matches it firmly. The size entry is marked missing in some rows and otherwise reads once, few, many or a size class.

CDR3: CASSPQGMDTGELFF
DNA: TGTGCCAGCAGCCCGCAGGGGATGGACACCGGGGAGCTGTTTTTT
J: TRBJ2-2
D: NA
size: NA
V: TRBV9

CDR3: CASSQPTGGQGAGELFF
DNA: TGTGCCAGCAGCCAACCGACGGGAGGACAGGGGGCCGGGGAGCTGTTTTTT
J: TRBJ2-2
D: TRBD1
size: NA
V: TRBV4-2

CDR3: CASSSNRGSEQYF
DNA: TGTGCCAGCAGCTCCAACAGGGGGAGCGAGCAGTACTTC
J: TRBJ2-7
D: TRBD1
size: NA
V: TRBV13

CDR3: CASSFQTTSGYTF
DNA: TGCGCCAGCAGCTTCCAGACAACCAGTGGCTACACCTTC
J: TRBJ1-2
D: NA
size: NA
V: TRBV5-1

CDR3: CASSQRDRPGNEQFF
DNA: TGTGCCAGCAGCCAGAGGGACAGGCCGGGGAATGAGCAGTTCTTC
J: TRBJ2-1
D: TRBD1
size: NA
V: TRBV7-3

CDR3: CASSPRGALDEQYF
DNA: TGTGCCAGCTCACCACGGGGAGCGCTGGACGAGCAGTACTTC
J: TRBJ2-7
D: NA
size: NA
V: TRBV18

CDR3: CASSPWTREVEAFF
DNA: TGTGCCAGTAGTCCGTGGACACGGGAAGTTGAAGCTTTCTTT
J: TRBJ1-1
D: NA
size: NA
V: TRBV19

CDR3: CASSPWTVNEQYF
DNA: TGTGCCAGCAGCCCATGGACAGTTAACGAGCAGTACTTC
J: TRBJ2-7
D: NA
size: NA
V: TRBV7-9

CDR3: CASSLASGGNTEAFF
DNA: TGTGCCAGCAGCTTAGCATCCGGGGGTAACACTGAAGCTTTCTTT
J: TRBJ1-1
D: NA
size: NA
V: TRBV7-9

CDR3: CASSNVLAGGEQYF
DNA: TGCGCCAGCAGTAATGTACTAGCGGGAGGGGAGCAGTACTTC
J: TRBJ2-7
D: TRBD2
size: NA
V: TRBV5-1

CDR3: CSGRTAGRLTEAFF
DNA: TGCAGCGGCAGGACAGCTGGGCGTCTCACTGAAGCTTTCTTT
J: TRBJ1-1
D: NA
size: NA
V: TRBV29-1

CDR3: CASSLPGEKLNEQFF
DNA: TGTGCCAGCAGCTTGCCGGGGGAAAAGTTAAATGAGCAGTTCTTC
J: TRBJ2-1
D: NA
size: NA
V: TRBV5-8

CDR3: CASSQIGQLYNEQFF
DNA: TGTGCCAGCAGCCAGATTGGACAGCTCTACAATGAGCAGTTCTTC
J: TRBJ2-1
D: NA
size: NA
V: TRBV5-4

CDR3: CASSVSATGANVLTF
DNA: TGTGCCAGCAGCGTATCCGCCACAGGGGCCAACGTCCTGACTTTC
J: TRBJ2-6
D: NA
size: once
V: TRBV9

CDR3: CASSLRGAAHEQYF
DNA: TGTGCCAGCAGTTTGCGGGGGGCGGCCCACGAGCAGTACTTC
J: TRBJ2-7
D: TRBD2
size: NA
V: TRBV27

CDR3: CASSLTGTTDTQYF
DNA: TGTGCCAGCAGCTTAACGGGGACCACAGATACGCAGTATTTT
J: TRBJ2-3
D: NA
size: NA
V: TRBV7-3

CDR3: CASSFWGETEAFF
DNA: TGTGCCAGCAGTTTCTGGGGGGAGACTGAAGCTTTCTTT
J: TRBJ1-1
D: NA
size: NA
V: TRBV6-2/TRBV6-3

CDR3: CASSQGGVGVYGYTF
DNA: TGTGCCAGCAGCCAAGGAGGGGTTGGTGTCTATGGCTACACCTTC
J: TRBJ1-2
D: NA
size: NA
V: TRBV14

CDR3: CATSDRLADLADTQYF
DNA: TGTGCCACCAGTGATAGACTAGCGGACCTTGCAGATACGCAGTATTTT
J: TRBJ2-3
D: TRBD2
size: NA
V: TRBV24-1

CDR3: CASSSGRDSYNEQFF
DNA: TGTGCCAGCAGTTCGGGCAGGGATTCCTACAATGAGCAGTTCTTC
J: TRBJ2-1
D: NA
size: NA
V: TRBV6-2/TRBV6-3

CDR3: CASSPEGVAGEKLFF
DNA: TGTGCCAGCAGTCCCGAAGGGGTCGCGGGTGAAAAACTGTTTTTT
J: TRBJ1-4
D: NA
size: NA
V: TRBV7-2

CDR3: CSVGGIDQPQHF
DNA: TGCAGCGTTGGCGGGATCGATCAGCCCCAGCATTTT
J: TRBJ1-5
D: NA
size: NA
V: TRBV29-1

CDR3: CASSLDHLYEQYF
DNA: TGTGCCAGCAGCTTGGACCACCTCTACGAGCAGTACTTC
J: TRBJ2-7
D: NA
size: NA
V: TRBV5-8

CDR3: CASSPIEVNNEQFF
DNA: TGTGCCAGCTCACCAATAGAGGTAAACAATGAGCAGTTCTTC
J: TRBJ2-1
D: NA
size: NA
V: TRBV18

CDR3: CASSEWQAGELFF
DNA: TGTGCCAGCAGTGAATGGCAGGCCGGGGAGCTGTTTTTT
J: TRBJ2-2
D: NA
size: NA
V: TRBV2

CDR3: CSAGGLAYEQYF
DNA: TGCAGCGCCGGAGGTTTGGCCTACGAGCAGTACTTC
J: TRBJ2-7
D: NA
size: few
V: TRBV29-1

CDR3: CASTSYHNEQFF
DNA: TGTGCCAGTACCTCGTACCACAATGAGCAGTTCTTC
J: TRBJ2-1
D: NA
size: NA
V: TRBV19

CDR3: CASRETGGAYGYTF
DNA: TGTGCCAGCAGAGAGACAGGGGGCGCTTATGGCTACACCTTC
J: TRBJ1-2
D: TRBD1
size: NA
V: TRBV27

CDR3: CASSLLFGEQFF
DNA: TGTGCCAGCAGTCTCTTGTTTGGGGAGCAGTTCTTC
J: TRBJ2-1
D: NA
size: NA
V: TRBV28

CDR3: CASSYLGMGGRAFF
DNA: TGTGCCAGCAGTTACCTTGGGATGGGGGGCAGAGCTTTCTTT
J: TRBJ1-1
D: NA
size: NA
V: TRBV6-6

CDR3: CASTGLADNEQFF
DNA: TGTGCCAGCACGGGTCTAGCGGACAATGAGCAGTTCTTC
J: TRBJ2-1
D: TRBD2
size: NA
V: TRBV3-1/TRBV3-2

CDR3: CAISESEKVDEQFF
DNA: TGTGCCATCAGTGAGTCGGAGAAAGTGGATGAGCAGTTCTTC
J: TRBJ2-1
D: NA
size: NA
V: TRBV10-3

CDR3: CASATGGANTQYF
DNA: TGTGCCAGCGCCACAGGGGGCGCGAATACGCAGTATTTT
J: TRBJ2-3
D: TRBD1
size: NA
V: TRBV5-4

CDR3: CASSSARAGARDTQYF
DNA: TGTGCCAGCAGTTCCGCAAGGGCGGGAGCTCGTGATACGCAGTATTTT
J: TRBJ2-3
D: TRBD2
size: once
V: TRBV27

CDR3: CASSPRGRAGYTF
DNA: TGTGCCAGCAGTCCCCGTGGGAGGGCTGGCTACACCTTC
J: TRBJ1-2
D: NA
size: NA
V: TRBV12-3/TRBV12-4

CDR3: CASSSGQGFTEAFF
DNA: TGTGCCAGTAGTTCGGGACAGGGGTTCACTGAAGCTTTCTTT
J: TRBJ1-1
D: TRBD1
size: NA
V: TRBV19

CDR3: CASSSPASGSSYEQYF
DNA: TGTGCCAGCAGTTCGCCGGCTAGCGGGAGCTCCTACGAGCAGTACTTC
J: TRBJ2-7
D: TRBD2
size: NA
V: TRBV27

CDR3: CASSNRQVDYNSPLHF
DNA: TGCGCCAGCAGCAACCGTCAGGTGGACTATAATTCACCCCTCCACTTT
J: TRBJ1-6
D: NA
size: NA
V: TRBV5-1

CDR3: CASTRGGSPYGYTF
DNA: TGTGCCAGCACTCGGGGGGGTTCTCCCTATGGCTACACCTTC
J: TRBJ1-2
D: NA
size: once
V: TRBV6-5